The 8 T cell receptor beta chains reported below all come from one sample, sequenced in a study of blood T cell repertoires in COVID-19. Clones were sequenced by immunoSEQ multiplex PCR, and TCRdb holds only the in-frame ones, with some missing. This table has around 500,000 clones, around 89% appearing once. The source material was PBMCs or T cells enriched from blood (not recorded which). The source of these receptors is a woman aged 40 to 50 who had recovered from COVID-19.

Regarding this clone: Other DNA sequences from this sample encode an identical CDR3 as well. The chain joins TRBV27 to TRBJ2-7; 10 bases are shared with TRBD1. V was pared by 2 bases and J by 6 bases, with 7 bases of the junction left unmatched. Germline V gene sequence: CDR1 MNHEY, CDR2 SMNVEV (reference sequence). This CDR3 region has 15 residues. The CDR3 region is CASSLSGTGVGEQYF. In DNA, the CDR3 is TGTGCCAGCAGTTTAAGTGGGACAGGGGTGGGCGAGCAGTACTTC.

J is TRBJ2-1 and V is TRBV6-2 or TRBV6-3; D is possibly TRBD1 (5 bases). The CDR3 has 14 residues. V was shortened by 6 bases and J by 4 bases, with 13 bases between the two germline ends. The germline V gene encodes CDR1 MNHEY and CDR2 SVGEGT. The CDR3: CASSPQGGYNEQFF. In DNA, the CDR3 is TGTGCCAGCAGCCCCCAGGGTGGTTACAATGAGCAGTTCTTC.

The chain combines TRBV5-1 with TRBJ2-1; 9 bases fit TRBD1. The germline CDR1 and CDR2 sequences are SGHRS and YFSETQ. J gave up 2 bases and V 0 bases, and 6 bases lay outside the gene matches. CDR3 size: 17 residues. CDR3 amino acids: CASSLGAGTGPYNEQFF. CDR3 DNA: TGCGCCAGCAGCTTGGGTGCCGGGACAGGGCCCTACAATGAGCAGTTCTTC.

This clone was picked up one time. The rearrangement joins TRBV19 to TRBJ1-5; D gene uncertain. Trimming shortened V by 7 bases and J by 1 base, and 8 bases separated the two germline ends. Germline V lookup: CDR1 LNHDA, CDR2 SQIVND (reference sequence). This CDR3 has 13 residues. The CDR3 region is CASTPRSNQPQHF. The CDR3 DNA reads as TGTGCCAGTACGCCCAGGAGCAATCAGCCCCAGCATTTT.

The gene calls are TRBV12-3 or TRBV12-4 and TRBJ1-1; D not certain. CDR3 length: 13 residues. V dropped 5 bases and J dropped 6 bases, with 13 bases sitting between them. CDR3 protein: CASSPTPLSEAFF. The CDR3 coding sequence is TGTGCCAGCAGTCCCACTCCCTTGTCTGAAGCTTTCTTT.

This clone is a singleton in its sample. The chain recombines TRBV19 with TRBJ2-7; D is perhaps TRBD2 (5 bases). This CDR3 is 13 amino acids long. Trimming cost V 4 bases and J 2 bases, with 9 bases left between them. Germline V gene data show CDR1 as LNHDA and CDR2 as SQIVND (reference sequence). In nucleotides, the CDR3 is TGTGCCAGTAGTAGGACTTTCACCTACGAGCAGTACTTC. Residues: CASSRTFTYEQYF.

This chain's CDR3 is CASSLSPPGEAYEQYF. CDR3 sequence (DNA): TGTGCCAGCAGTTTATCACCGCCCGGAGAGGCCTACGAGCAGTACTTC. The rearrangement links TRBV27 to TRBJ2-7; no firm D call. The CDR3 has 16 residues. Germline loops: CDR1 MNHEY, CDR2 SMNVEV (reference sequence). Between the trimmed V and J ends, which lost 0 bases and 2 bases, there was a span of 14 bases.

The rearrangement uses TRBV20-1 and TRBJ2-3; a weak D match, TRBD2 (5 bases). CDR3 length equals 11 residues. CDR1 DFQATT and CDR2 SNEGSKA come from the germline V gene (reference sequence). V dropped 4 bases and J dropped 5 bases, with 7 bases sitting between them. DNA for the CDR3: TGCAGTGCTACGAGGGAAGATACGCAGTATTTT. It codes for CSATREDTQYF.